This TCR beta chain was sequenced for a study of OX40 agonist ivuxolimab in advanced cancers. There are 15 residues in the CDR3. The germline CDR1 and CDR2 sequences are MNHNS and SASEGT. Trimming cost V 4 bases and J 5 bases; bases outside gene matches: 7. The table came from immunoSEQ multiplex PCR; TCRdb's copy has only in-frame clones and leaves some out. The data contain about 30,000 clones, around three quarters of them singletons. This clone was detected a few times. The sample here was CD4+ or CD8+ T cells sorted from blood, taken in a trial of the OX40 agonist ivuxolimab. The chain joins TRBV6-1 to TRBJ2-7, with 11 bases lining up with TRBD1. The clonotype originates from an adult with an advanced solid tumor such as melanoma, head and neck, liver or kidney cancer. DNA of the CDR3: TGTGCCAGCAGTGCCTGGACAGGGGGCATGGACGAGCAGTACTTC. Its protein is CASSAWTGGMDEQYF.